Below, one T cell receptor (beta chain) is given with its context. Its antigen remains unknown. This entry is derived from a study of radiotherapy plus CTLA-4 blockade in lung cancer. Study results and caveats: The best predictor of response was reported to be early blood T cell clone dynamics, with interferon-beta. There was expansion of tumor-derived TCR clones in blood after radiotherapy plus ipilimumab.

Germline V gene data show CDR1 as LGHNA and CDR2 as YSLEER. The CDR3 sequence is 18 residues long. V was pared by 2 bases and J by 2 bases, with 6 bases of the junction left unmatched. TCRdb's copy holds only in-frame clones and misses some; the assay was immunoSEQ multiplex PCR. Of around 59,000 clones in the sample, 72% were seen once. V gene TRBV4-3 combines with J gene TRBJ1-6; TRBD1 matches at 10 bases. The sequence came from a human donor with non-small cell lung cancer whose response to radiotherapy plus ipilimumab could not be evaluated. The starting material was peripheral blood, obtained from a patient treated with radiotherapy plus ipilimumab. CDR3 in DNA: TGCGCCAGCAGCCAACCGGGACAGGGGAGTCCCTATAATTCACCCCTCCACTTT. It is translated as CASSQPGQGSPYNSPLHF.